These 21 T cell receptor beta chains originate from one sample sequenced in a study of cytomegalovirus exposure and HLA in healthy donors. Produced via immunoSEQ multiplex PCR; TCRdb's table is partial and in-frame only. The sample has about 140,000 clones, 85% to 90% seen once. The sample taken for sequencing was PBMCs. These receptors originate from a man between 18 and 35 years old in good health and CMV-seropositive.

The chain recombines TRBV5-4 with TRBJ1-1; the D gene is possibly TRBD1 (5 bases). V dropped 5 bases and J dropped 8 bases, with 16 bases sitting between them. CDR3 length: 13 residues. Germline-derived CDR1 and CDR2 are SGHNT and YYREEE (reference sequence). This chain's CDR3 is CASSFNRPGEAFF. CDR3 bases: TGTGCCAGCAGTTTTAACAGGCCCGGGGAAGCTTTCTTT.

This clone showed up just a few times. The chain carries TRBV27 and TRBJ2-4; TRBD1 matches at 10 bases. J gave up 4 bases and V 6 bases, and 0 bases lay outside the gene matches. The CDR3 totals 13 residues. CDR1 and CDR2 (germline): MNHEY, SMNVEV (reference sequence). CDR3 DNA sequence: TGTGCCAGCAGGGGACAGGGGAAAAACATTCAGTACTTC. Protein: CASRGQGKNIQYF.

The chain couples TRBV11-3 to TRBJ2-5, with 11 nucleotides matching TRBD2. The V gene end was trimmed by 2 bases and the J gene end by 5 bases; junction bases not matched to a gene: 4. This CDR3 is 15 amino acids long. The germline V gene has CDR1 SGHNT and CDR2 YENEEA. CDR3 in amino acids: CASSLTSGRPETQYF. CDR3 in DNA: TGTGCCAGCAGCTTAACTAGCGGGAGACCGGAGACCCAGTACTTC.

The J gene is TRBJ1-3, the V gene TRBV28, with D possibly being TRBD1 (5 bases). Per germline, CDR1 MDHEN and CDR2 SYDVKM. The CDR3 is 20 residues long. V gave up 5 bases and J gave up 0 bases, with 26 bases separating them. Here the CDR3 DNA reads TGTGCCAGCAGTCGTTCGGGACTCAGAGTCCTTCTTGACTCTGGAAACACCATATATTTT. Translated, it gives CASSRSGLRVLLDSGNTIYF.

This rearrangement joins TRBV5-1 to TRBJ2-7; D possibly corresponds to TRBD2 (6 bases). This CDR3 has 14 residues. Germline assignment: CDR1 SGHRS and CDR2 YFSETQ. The ends were cut back, 4 bases at V and 7 bases at J, with 18 bases in the middle. The CDR3 protein is CASSPVGGPGEQYF. The CDR3 DNA follows: TGCGCCAGCAGCCCGGTGGGGGGTCCGGGGGAGCAGTACTTC.

The V gene is TRBV14, the J gene TRBJ2-2, with TRBD1 as a possible D gene (6 bases). The CDR3 totals 17 residues. Germline CDR1 reads SGHDN; CDR2 reads FVKESK. Trimming left V 0 bases short and J 0 bases short, with 11 bases between. The CDR3 DNA sequence: TGTGCCAGCAGCCAAGATGGACAGTCCTCGAACACCGGGGAGCTGTTTTTT. Its protein is CASSQDGQSSNTGELFF.

V usage is TRBV2 and J usage is TRBJ1-5; D unresolved. Trimming left V 6 bases short and J 7 bases short, with 10 bases between. Germline V lookup: CDR1 SNHLY, CDR2 FYNNEI. The CDR3 totals 12 residues. CDR3 loop: CASRSESQPQHF. CDR3 in DNA: TGTGCCAGCAGGTCGGAGAGCCAGCCCCAGCATTTT.

J is TRBJ2-1 and V is TRBV5-1; D perhaps matches TRBD1 (5 bases). V was cut by 5 bases and J by 6 bases, with 15 bases left in between. Germline V gene sequence: CDR1 SGHRS, CDR2 YFSETQ. The CDR3 runs to 14 residues. CDR3 in amino acids: CASRDAQGSNEQFF. The CDR3 DNA reads as TGCGCCAGCAGGGACGCCCAGGGTTCCAATGAGCAGTTCTTC.

V usage is TRBV6-5 and J usage is TRBJ2-2; 9 bases map to TRBD1. After removal of 8 bases from V and 4 bases from J, the junction contained 8 bases not matched to a gene. The length of the CDR3 is 15 residues. The germline V gene has CDR1 MNHEY and CDR2 SVGAGI. The chain's CDR3 is CASGRDRVSTGELFF. CDR3 DNA sequence: TGTGCCAGCGGGAGGGACAGGGTCAGCACCGGGGAGCTGTTTTTT.

The rearrangement links TRBV4-1 to TRBJ1-2; 9 bases align to TRBD1. Trimming cost V 4 bases and J 3 bases; bases outside gene matches: 6. The length of the CDR3 is 15 residues. CDR1 is MGHRA, CDR2 YSYEKL, per germline. This CDR3 reads CASSLGQGNYYGYTF. The CDR3 region has the DNA TGCGCCAGCAGCCTCGGACAGGGGAATTACTATGGCTACACCTTC.

Details on this clone: The sample has other DNA sequences that encode this CDR3 too. The V call is TRBV27, the J call TRBJ2-1; 12 positions agree with TRBD2. The junction had 6 bases not matched to a gene; V was cut back by 5 bases and J by 4 bases. This CDR3 is 16 amino acids long. The germline V gene has CDR1 MNHEY and CDR2 SMNVEV (reference sequence). For the CDR3, the DNA is TGTGCCAGCAGTCCCCTAGCGGGGGGGATATACAATGAGCAGTTCTTC. Its protein product is CASSPLAGGIYNEQFF.

V usage is TRBV19 and J usage is TRBJ1-1, with D possibly being TRBD1 (6 bases). The V end was cut by 3 bases, the J end by 0 bases, with 17 bases between. The CDR3 covers 17 residues. Germline lookup yields CDR1 LNHDA and CDR2 SQIVND (reference sequence). The CDR3 DNA reads TGTGCCAGTAGTATGAACAGGGTACGAAGAATGAACACTGAAGCTTTCTTT. Encoded protein: CASSMNRVRRMNTEAFF.

The chain combines TRBV7-9 with TRBJ1-5; a weak D match, TRBD1 (6 bases). The CDR3 length is 15 residues. CDR1 is SEHNR, CDR2 FQNEAQ, per germline (reference sequence). Between the trimmed V and J ends, which lost 1 base and 6 bases, there was a span of 13 bases. The DNA of the CDR3 is TGTGCCAGCAGCTTAGGAGGGGACATAACTCAGCCCCAGCATTTT. Its protein product is CASSLGGDITQPQHF.

J is TRBJ2-2 and V is TRBV4-1; D call uncertain. Trimming stripped 7 bases from V and 2 bases from J, with 11 bases between. Looked up from germline, CDR1 is MGHRA and CDR2 is YSYEKL. CDR3 length equals 14 residues. The CDR3 sequence is CASMGRKNTGELFF. CDR3 nucleotides: TGCGCCAGCATGGGCCGGAAAAACACCGGGGAGCTGTTTTTT.

The chain combines TRBV21-1 with TRBJ1-2; the tabulated D call, TRBD1, remains unverified against the DNA. TRBV21-1 is labeled a pseudogene. The CDR3 runs to 20 residues. CDR3 loop: CASSTSRSNMPGQGFYGYTF. For the CDR3, the DNA is TGTGCCAGCAGCACATCCCGATCCAACATGCCGGGACAGGGGTTCTATGGCTACACCTTC.

The chain carries TRBV6-1 and TRBJ1-6; no definite D call. CDR3 size: 14 residues. Trimming left V 4 bases short and J 10 bases short, with 14 bases between. Germline lookup yields CDR1 MNHNS and CDR2 SASEGT. CDR3: CASSASPEVSPLHF. CDR3 bases: TGTGCCAGCAGTGCCAGTCCCGAGGTATCACCCCTCCACTTT.

The rearrangement links TRBV5-1 to TRBJ2-1; 8 bases align to TRBD1. V was clipped by 0 bases and J by 8 bases; unmatched bases: 7. The CDR3 runs to 15 residues. Germline V gene lookup returns CDR1 SGHRS and CDR2 YFSETQ. CDR3 DNA sequence: TGCGCCAGCAGCTTGGGGGCAGGGGGCAGGGATGAGCAGTTCTTC. This gives the protein CASSLGAGGRDEQFF.

The chain employs TRBV5-6 and TRBJ2-7; 9 bases are shared with TRBD1. From germline, CDR1 is SGHDT and CDR2 YYEEEE. Germline trimming cut 3 bases from V and 0 bases from J; bases unmatched to any gene: 7. The CDR3 is 16 amino acids. In DNA, the CDR3 is TGTGCCAGCAGCTACAGGGGGCGTTTAAGCTCCTACGAGCAGTACTTC. This codes for CASSYRGRLSSYEQYF.

This chain joins TRBV29-1 and TRBJ2-1; 8 bases match TRBD1. Germline V gene lookup returns CDR1 SQVTM and CDR2 ANQGSEA. Unmatched junction bases numbered 8, after V lost 7 bases and J lost 6 bases. The CDR3 loop spans 13 amino acids. The CDR3 sequence: CSAPGQVFNEQFF. Written as DNA, the CDR3 is TGCAGCGCCCCGGGACAGGTCTTCAATGAGCAGTTCTTC.

The chain recombines TRBV5-1 with TRBJ2-2; possible D gene TRBD1, 5 bases. This CDR3 region has 16 residues. V was trimmed by 4 bases and J by 2 bases, leaving 15 bases between them. Germline lookup yields CDR1 SGHRS and CDR2 YFSETQ. This chain's CDR3 is CASSKTESLNTGELFF. Written as DNA, the CDR3 is TGCGCCAGCAGCAAGACAGAGTCCCTTAACACCGGGGAGCTGTTTTTT.

The chain joins TRBV15 to TRBJ2-1; D ambiguous. V was clipped by 3 bases and J by 0 bases, with 12 bases between them. The CDR3 consists of 16 residues. The germline V gene encodes CDR1 LNHNV and CDR2 YYDKDF (reference sequence). CDR3 bases: TGTGCCACCAGCAGCACTCAGCGTAGCTCCTACAATGAGCAGTTCTTC. The encoded protein is CATSSTQRSSYNEQFF.